A selection of T cell receptor beta chains follows, all from one sample in a study of blood T cell repertoires in COVID-19. Method: immunoSEQ multiplex PCR; TCRdb's copy keeps in-frame clones and lacks some. This sample has some 300,000 clones, with 88% found just once. The sample consisted of PBMCs or T cells enriched from blood (not recorded which). Source of these receptors: a woman between 55 and 75 years old in a cohort exposed to, infected with or recovered from COVID-19 (not recorded which). Each CDR3 is given with its conserved first and last residue. The D gene is left open where the match is weak. Size tells how often a clone was seen (once, few, many) or the class of an expanded clone, and some rows leave it out.

clone size	V gene	J gene	D gene	CDR3 protein	CDR3 DNA
-	TRBV19	TRBJ1-4	-	CASSIDPRTMVEKLFF	TGTGCCAGTAGTATAGATCCCCGGACAATGGTCGAAAAACTGTTTTTT
-	TRBV9	TRBJ1-5	-	CASSVDGGNQPQHF	TGTGCCAGCAGCGTAGACGGGGGAAATCAGCCCCAGCATTTT
-	TRBV6-5	TRBJ1-1	-	CASRGTRVGTEAFF	TGTGCCAGCAGGGGGACACGGGTTGGCACTGAAGCTTTCTTT
-	TRBV27	TRBJ2-3	-	CASRTFQRPLHSGTDTQYF	TGTGCCAGCAGAACGTTCCAGCGGCCTCTTCATTCGGGCACAGATACGCAGTATTTT
-	TRBV19	TRBJ1-6	TRBD1	CASSDRGLSSPLHF	TGTGCCAGTAGCGACAGGGGATTGAGTTCACCCCTCCACTTT
-	TRBV28	TRBJ1-4	TRBD1	CASSRDRNEKLFF	TGTGCCAGCAGTCGGGACAGGAATGAAAAACTGTTTTTT
-	TRBV11-3	TRBJ2-7	TRBD1	CASSFGQGYEQYF	TGTGCCAGCAGCTTTGGACAGGGGTACGAGCAGTACTTC
-	TRBV19	TRBJ1-3	-	CASSIALGASSGNTIYF	TGTGCCAGTAGTATTGCTCTGGGGGCATCCTCTGGAAACACCATATATTTT
-	TRBV27	TRBJ2-7	TRBD1	CASRGDRGRISYEQYF	TGTGCCAGCAGGGGAGACAGGGGCCGAATCTCCTACGAGCAGTACTTC
-	TRBV5-4	TRBJ2-3	-	CASSTKTLALIPTDTQYF	TGTGCCAGCAGCACAAAAACTCTAGCGCTCATACCCACAGATACGCAGTATTTT
-	TRBV28	TRBJ1-5	-	CASSLRGGQHF	TGTGCCAGCAGTTTAAGGGGCGGACAGCATTTT
-	TRBV11-2	TRBJ2-7	-	CASSIYNYEQYF	TGTGCCAGCAGCATATATAACTACGAGCAGTACTTC
few	TRBV5-1	TRBJ2-3	TRBD2	CASSYLSGANTQYF	TGCGCCAGCAGTTACCTAAGCGGGGCCAATACGCAGTATTTT
-	TRBV28	TRBJ1-2	TRBD1	CASSLVPRGNGYTF	TGTGCCAGCAGTCTAGTCCCCAGGGGGAATGGCTACACCTTC
-	TRBV19	TRBJ2-7	-	CASSIGHSYEQYF	TGTGCCAGTAGTATAGGGCACAGCTACGAGCAGTACTTC
-	TRBV7-2	TRBJ2-7	TRBD2	CASSQPSPWDYDYEQYF	TGTGCCAGCAGCCAACCCAGCCCCTGGGACTATGACTACGAGCAGTACTTC
-	TRBV18	TRBJ2-2	TRBD1	CASSPTRGTGGGTGELFF	TGTGCCAGCTCACCGACAAGAGGAACAGGGGGCGGAACCGGGGAGCTGTTTTTT
-	TRBV7-7	TRBJ2-3	-	CASSLDPPAGGRSPDTDTQYF	TGTGCTAGCAGCTTAGACCCCCCCGCAGGGGGGCGAAGTCCGGACACAGATACGCAGTATTTT
-	TRBV5-4	TRBJ2-3	TRBD2	CASSPTILAGESTDTQYF	TGTGCCAGCAGCCCTACAATCTTAGCGGGAGAAAGCACAGATACGCAGTATTTT
-	TRBV5-1	TRBJ2-7	TRBD1	CASSRGQYSYEQYF	TGCGCCAGCAGCCGGGGACAGTACTCCTACGAGCAGTACTTC
-	TRBV6-5	TRBJ1-6	-	CASRDRERGSPLHF	TGTGCCAGCAGGGACAGAGAACGGGGTTCACCCCTCCACTTT
-	TRBV7-8	TRBJ2-6	-	CASSLDRQYSGANVLTF	TGTGCCAGCAGCTTAGATCGACAGTACTCTGGGGCCAACGTCCTGACTTTC
-	TRBV7-9	TRBJ1-4	-	CASSLGRSNEKLFF	TGTGCCAGCAGTCTTGGCAGATCTAATGAAAAACTGTTTTTT
-	TRBV5-6	TRBJ1-5	TRBD1	CASSSQRQGSSNQPQHF	TGTGCCAGCAGCTCCCAGCGACAGGGCTCTAGCAATCAGCCCCAGCATTTT
-	TRBV5-8	TRBJ1-6	-	CASRGQLSYNSPLHF	TGTGCCAGCAGGGGACAACTCTCCTATAATTCACCCCTCCACTTT
-	TRBV28	TRBJ1-5	-	CASKAAGNQPQHF	TGTGCCAGCAAGGCAGCGGGAAATCAGCCCCAGCATTTT
-	TRBV27	TRBJ2-3	-	CASTRGGVSRDTQYF	TGTGCCAGCACTAGGGGGGGGGTATCGCGGGATACGCAGTATTTT
few	TRBV28	TRBJ1-2	-	CASIIAGAMDGYTF	TGTGCCAGCATTATTGCAGGGGCGATGGATGGCTACACCTTC
-	TRBV6-5	TRBJ1-1	-	CASSYGAGNTEAFF	TGTGCCAGCAGTTACGGCGCAGGGAACACTGAAGCTTTCTTT
-	TRBV5-5	TRBJ1-6	-	CASSLDLNSPLHF	TGTGCCAGCAGCTTGGATCTCAATTCACCCCTCCACTTT
once	TRBV28	TRBJ1-2	TRBD1	CASSQHRGGNYGYTF	TGTGCCAGCAGTCAGCACAGGGGAGGCAACTATGGCTACACCTTC
-	TRBV2	TRBJ1-5	TRBD1	CASSEAGGTGKDQPQHF	TGTGCCAGCAGTGAAGCGGGGGGGACAGGGAAGGATCAGCCCCAGCATTTT
-	TRBV5-1	TRBJ1-2	-	CASSPTVTNYGYTF	TGCGCCAGCAGCCCGACAGTTACTAACTATGGCTACACCTTC
-	TRBV19	TRBJ1-4	-	CASRPRGLREKLFF	TGTGCCAGTAGGCCCCGGGGGTTAAGGGAAAAACTGTTTTTT
-	TRBV6-5	TRBJ2-3	TRBD2	CASSLAGVLTDTQYF	TGTGCCAGCAGCTTAGCGGGGGTCCTCACAGATACGCAGTATTTT
-	TRBV9	TRBJ1-2	TRBD1	CASSAGQGEGGYTF	TGTGCCAGCAGCGCCGGACAGGGAGAGGGGGGCTACACCTTC
-	TRBV5-6	TRBJ2-5	TRBD2	CASSLPGGFGETQYF	TGTGCCAGCAGCTTACCCGGGGGGTTTGGAGAGACCCAGTACTTC
-	TRBV5-5	TRBJ2-7	TRBD1	CASSSRTGYWEQYF	TGTGCCAGCAGCTCCAGGACAGGGTACTGGGAGCAGTACTTC
-	TRBV27	TRBJ2-3	-	CASSLRRLASTDTQYF	TGTGCCAGCAGTTTACGTCGGCTAGCGAGCACAGATACGCAGTATTTT
few	TRBV12-3/TRBV12-4	TRBJ2-7	TRBD1	CASRGGHYEQYF	TGTGCCAGCAGAGGGGGCCACTACGAGCAGTACTTC